Below, one T cell receptor (beta chain) is given with its context. There is no known antigen for this receptor. No base quality information exists; no much larger clone differs at one position. The immunoSEQ Assay, a bias-controlled multiplex PCR, was used to amplify TCRbeta CDR3 regions from genomic DNA. Processing in the source paper ran as follows. Nucleated cell counts per sample were estimated from amplification of reference gene primers within the assay. To quantify the absolute abundance of each unique TCRbeta CDR3 rearrangement, sequence reads were collapsed and filtered. Productive Simpson clonality was computed per sample as the square root of Simpson's diversity index over productive rearrangements. TCRdb limited this immuneACCESS table to in-frame rearrangements with V and J called. A share of clones is missing; checked studies link under half to unresolved V genes, and the rest is unexplained. The V and J calls and the clone size are those of that table, but D and trimming were determined from the DNA. In this sample the table shows some 200,000 clones, around 86% of which occur a single time. Around 3% of the sample is in the top ten clones.

The data are from a study of blood T cell repertoires in COVID-19 (dated by TCRdb to the early 2020s). Background for the entire study: Samples from collaborators originated in the United States, Italy and Spain and spanned both the acute and convalescent phases of COVID-19. The material from the prospective study consisted of cDNA or gDNA derived from T cells, B-cell-depleted T cells, or PBMCs. The dataset comprised deeply sampled blood TCRbeta repertoires from subjects exposed to, actively infected with, or recovered from COVID-19. The repertoires were made available in a free public database intended to serve as a resource for research on the immune response to SARS-CoV-2. Samples were obtained from the ongoing ImmuneRACE study (first 160 participants) and from 1,254 subjects provided by 6 global collaborators. Sample metadata almost always included a de-identified subject ID, COVID-19 status, age in years and sex. Where available, HLA class I and class II types were obtained from metadata supplied by the sample provider rather than from assay-based typing.

Whole blood was collected in K2EDTA tubes by collaborating institutions according to the institutions' own protocols. For TCRbeta analysis, collaborators shipped samples in one of three forms: frozen whole blood, isolated PBMCs, or DNA extracted from either of those sample types. Spanning cysteine to phenylalanine, the CDR3 consists of 17 amino acids. Kept here is only the CDR3 DNA, which spans 51 bases and is read in frame from base 1. Clipping removes 6 bases from V and 6 bases from J, with 15 as the unmatched junction base count. CDR1 is given as SGHVS and CDR2 as FNYEAQ, both from the germline V gene. What the study reported, not specific to this receptor: How much clinical and demographic metadata was included differed by source and by participant, and the metadata was provided uncurated.

The sequenced material came from peripheral blood. This sequence originates from a man in his forties with active or convalescent COVID-19. The V gene is TRBV7-6 and the J gene is TRBJ2-2; 8 nucleotides in the junction match TRBD1. The CDR3 region reads CASRHNQDRARPGELFF. The DNA sequence is as follows: TGTGCCAGCAGACATAATCAGGACAGGGCGCGCCCCGGGGAGCTGTTTTTT.